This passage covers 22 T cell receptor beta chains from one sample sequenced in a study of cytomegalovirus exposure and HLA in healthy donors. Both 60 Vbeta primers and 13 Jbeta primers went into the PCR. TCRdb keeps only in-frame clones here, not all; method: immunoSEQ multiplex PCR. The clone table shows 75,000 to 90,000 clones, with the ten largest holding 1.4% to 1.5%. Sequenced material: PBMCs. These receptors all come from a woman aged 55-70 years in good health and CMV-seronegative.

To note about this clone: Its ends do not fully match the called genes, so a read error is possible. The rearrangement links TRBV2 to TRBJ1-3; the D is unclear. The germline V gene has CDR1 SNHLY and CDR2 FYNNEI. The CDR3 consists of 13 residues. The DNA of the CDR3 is TGTGCCAGCAGTGAAGCGCTAGGAAACGCCATATATTTT. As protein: CASSEALGNAIYF.

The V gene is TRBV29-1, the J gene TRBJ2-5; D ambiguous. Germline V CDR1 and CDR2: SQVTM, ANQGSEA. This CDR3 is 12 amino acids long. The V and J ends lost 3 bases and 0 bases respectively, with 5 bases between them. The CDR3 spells CSVEENQETQYF. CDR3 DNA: TGCAGCGTTGAGGAGAACCAAGAGACCCAGTACTTC.

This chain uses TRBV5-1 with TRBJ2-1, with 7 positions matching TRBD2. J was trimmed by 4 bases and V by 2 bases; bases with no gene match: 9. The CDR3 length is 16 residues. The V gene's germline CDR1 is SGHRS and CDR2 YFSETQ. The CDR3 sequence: CASSLFGLAEYNEQFF. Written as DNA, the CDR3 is TGCGCCAGCAGCTTATTTGGCCTAGCGGAATACAATGAGCAGTTCTTC.

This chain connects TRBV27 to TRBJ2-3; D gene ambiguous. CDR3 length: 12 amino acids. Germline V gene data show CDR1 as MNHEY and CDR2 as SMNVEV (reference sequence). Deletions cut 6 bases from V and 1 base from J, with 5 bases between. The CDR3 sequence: CASSKRTDTQYF. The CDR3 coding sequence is TGTGCCAGCAGCAAGCGCACAGATACGCAGTATTTT.

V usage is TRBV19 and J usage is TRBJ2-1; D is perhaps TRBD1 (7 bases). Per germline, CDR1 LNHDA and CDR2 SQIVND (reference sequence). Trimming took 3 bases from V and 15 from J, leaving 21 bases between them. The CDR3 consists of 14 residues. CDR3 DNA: TGTGCCAGTAGTATGGAGGGGGACAGAGGAAGAACGTTCTTC. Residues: CASSMEGDRGRTFF.

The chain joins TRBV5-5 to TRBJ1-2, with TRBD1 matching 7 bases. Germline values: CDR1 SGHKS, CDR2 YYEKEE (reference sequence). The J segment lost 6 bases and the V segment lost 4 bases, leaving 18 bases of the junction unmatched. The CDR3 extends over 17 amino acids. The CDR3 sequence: CASSPRQLENRGHGYTF. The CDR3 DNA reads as TGTGCCAGCAGCCCCCGCCAGCTCGAGAACAGGGGCCATGGCTACACCTTC.

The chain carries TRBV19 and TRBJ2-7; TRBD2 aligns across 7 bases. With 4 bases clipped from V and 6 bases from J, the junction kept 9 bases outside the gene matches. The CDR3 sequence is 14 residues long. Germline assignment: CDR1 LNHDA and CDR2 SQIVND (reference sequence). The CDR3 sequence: CASSTGLPQVEQYF. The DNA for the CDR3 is TGTGCCAGTAGTACGGGACTACCGCAGGTCGAGCAGTACTTC.

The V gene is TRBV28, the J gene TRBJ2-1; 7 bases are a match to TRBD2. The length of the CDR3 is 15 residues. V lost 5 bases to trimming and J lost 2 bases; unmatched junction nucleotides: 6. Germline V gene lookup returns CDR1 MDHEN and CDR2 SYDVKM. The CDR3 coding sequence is TGTGCCAGCAGTCGACGGGAGGCTCCCTACAATGAGCAGTTCTTC. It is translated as CASSRREAPYNEQFF.

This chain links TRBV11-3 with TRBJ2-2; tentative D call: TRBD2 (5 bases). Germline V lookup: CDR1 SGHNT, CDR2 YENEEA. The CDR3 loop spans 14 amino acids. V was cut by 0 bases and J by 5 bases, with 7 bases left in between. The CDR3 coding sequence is TGTGCCAGCAGCTTAGACCGGGGAACCGGGGAGCTGTTTTTT. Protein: CASSLDRGTGELFF.

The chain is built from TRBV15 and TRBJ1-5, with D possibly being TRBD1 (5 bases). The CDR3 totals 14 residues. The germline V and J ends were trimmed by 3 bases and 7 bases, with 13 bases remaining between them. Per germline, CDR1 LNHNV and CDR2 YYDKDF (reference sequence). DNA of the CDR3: TGTGCCACCAGCAGTCCCGGGGAGGGGCAGCCCCAGCATTTT. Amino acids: CATSSPGEGQPQHF.

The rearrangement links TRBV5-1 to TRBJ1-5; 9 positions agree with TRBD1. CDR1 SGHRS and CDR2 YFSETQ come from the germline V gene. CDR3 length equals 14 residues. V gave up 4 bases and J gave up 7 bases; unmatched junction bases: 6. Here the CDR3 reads CASSEQGAGQPQHF. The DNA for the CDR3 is TGCGCCAGCAGCGAACAGGGGGCAGGGCAGCCCCAGCATTTT.

CDR3 loop: CASSQDTLAALREQYF. The CDR3 DNA reads TGTGCCAGCAGCCAAGATACGCTAGCGGCCCTCCGCGAGCAGTACTTC. The rearrangement joins TRBV4-2 to TRBJ2-7; 7 nucleotides agree with TRBD2. Germline V gene sequence: CDR1 LGHNA, CDR2 YNFKEQ. CDR3 length: 16 amino acids. J gave up 6 bases and V 0 bases, and 11 bases lay outside the gene matches.

CDR3 DNA sequence: TGCGCCAGCAGCCAAGATGGTAGCGGGACATCCTACGAGCAGTACTTC. This translates into CASSQDGSGTSYEQYF. The genes are TRBV4-3 and TRBJ2-7; 8 bases agree with TRBD2. The CDR3 is 16 amino acids. The V segment lost 0 bases and the J segment 1 base; nucleotides outside the gene matches: 5. Germline lookup yields CDR1 LGHNA and CDR2 YSLEER.

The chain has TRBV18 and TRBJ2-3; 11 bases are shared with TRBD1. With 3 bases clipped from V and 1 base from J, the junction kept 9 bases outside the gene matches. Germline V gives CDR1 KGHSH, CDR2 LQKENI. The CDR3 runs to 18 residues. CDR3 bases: TGTGCCAGCTCACCGAGTACGGACAGGGGGCAAGGCACAGATACGCAGTATTTT. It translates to CASSPSTDRGQGTDTQYF.

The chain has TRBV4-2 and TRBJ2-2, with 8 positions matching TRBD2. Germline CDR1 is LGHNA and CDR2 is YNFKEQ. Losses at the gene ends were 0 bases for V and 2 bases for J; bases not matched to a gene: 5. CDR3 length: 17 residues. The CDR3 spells CASSQDSSGSNTGELFF. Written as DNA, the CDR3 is TGTGCCAGCAGCCAAGATTCTAGCGGGTCTAACACCGGGGAGCTGTTTTTT.

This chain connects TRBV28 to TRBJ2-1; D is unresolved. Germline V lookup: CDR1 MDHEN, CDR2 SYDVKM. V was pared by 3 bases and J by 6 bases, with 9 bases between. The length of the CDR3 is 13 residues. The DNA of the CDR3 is TGTGCCAGCAGTTTTTCTAGTGCCAATGAGCAGTTCTTC. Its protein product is CASSFSSANEQFF.

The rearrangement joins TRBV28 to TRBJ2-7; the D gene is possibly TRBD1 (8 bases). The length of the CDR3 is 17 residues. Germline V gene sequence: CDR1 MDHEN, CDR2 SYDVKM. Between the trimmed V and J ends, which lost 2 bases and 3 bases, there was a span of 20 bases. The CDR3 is CASSLPSTGGDDYEQYF. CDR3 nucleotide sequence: TGTGCCAGCAGTTTACCCAGTACAGGGGGGGACGACTACGAGCAGTACTTC.

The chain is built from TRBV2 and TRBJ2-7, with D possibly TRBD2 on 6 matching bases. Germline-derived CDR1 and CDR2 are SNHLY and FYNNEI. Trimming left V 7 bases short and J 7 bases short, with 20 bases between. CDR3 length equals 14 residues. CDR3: CASKGRLVPSEQYF. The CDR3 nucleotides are TGTGCCAGCAAGGGGAGACTAGTGCCATCAGAGCAGTACTTC.

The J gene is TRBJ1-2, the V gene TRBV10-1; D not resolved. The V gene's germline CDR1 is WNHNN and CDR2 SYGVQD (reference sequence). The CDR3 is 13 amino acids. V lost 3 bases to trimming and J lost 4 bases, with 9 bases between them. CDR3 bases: TGCGCCAGCAGTGAAAGCGGGCCCTATGGCTACACCTTC. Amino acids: CASSESGPYGYTF.

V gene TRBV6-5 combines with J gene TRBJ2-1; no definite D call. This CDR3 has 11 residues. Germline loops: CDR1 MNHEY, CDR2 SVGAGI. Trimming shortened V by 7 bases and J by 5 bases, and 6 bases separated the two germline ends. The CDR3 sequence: CASNPDNEQFF. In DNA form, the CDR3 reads TGTGCCAGCAATCCGGACAATGAGCAGTTCTTC.

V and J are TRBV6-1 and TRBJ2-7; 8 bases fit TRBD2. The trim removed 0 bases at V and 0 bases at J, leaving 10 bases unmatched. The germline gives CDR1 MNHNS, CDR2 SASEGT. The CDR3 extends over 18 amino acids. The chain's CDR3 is CASSEAAPSGYFSYEQYF. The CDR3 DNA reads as TGTGCCAGCAGTGAAGCCGCTCCTAGCGGGTATTTCTCCTACGAGCAGTACTTC.

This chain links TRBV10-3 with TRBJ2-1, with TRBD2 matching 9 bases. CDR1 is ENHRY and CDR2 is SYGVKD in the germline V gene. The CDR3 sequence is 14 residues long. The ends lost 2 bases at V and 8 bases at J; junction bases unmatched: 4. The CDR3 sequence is CAISENSGSYEQFF. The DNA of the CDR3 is TGTGCCATCAGTGAGAATAGCGGGAGTTATGAGCAGTTCTTC.